This entry concerns a single T cell receptor (beta chain). This specimen belongs to a study of cytomegalovirus exposure and HLA in healthy donors. 13 Jbeta primers and 60 Vbeta primers were used for the PCR. TCRdb keeps only in-frame clones here, not all; method: immunoSEQ multiplex PCR. The sample has more than 95,000 clones, roughly 74% seen once. This CDR3 spans 13 amino acids. The germline gives CDR1 WSHSY, CDR2 SAAADI. Trimming took off 0 bases at V and 10 bases at J, with 7 bases between the two ends. The rearrangement uses TRBV10-2 and TRBJ1-6, with D hard to call. This TCR was sampled from a woman aged 50 to 60 in good health and CMV-seropositive. Sequencing was performed on PBMCs. The CDR3 DNA follows: TGCGCCAGCAGTGAGTCGGAGGACTCACCCCTCCACTTT. It is translated as CASSESEDSPLHF.